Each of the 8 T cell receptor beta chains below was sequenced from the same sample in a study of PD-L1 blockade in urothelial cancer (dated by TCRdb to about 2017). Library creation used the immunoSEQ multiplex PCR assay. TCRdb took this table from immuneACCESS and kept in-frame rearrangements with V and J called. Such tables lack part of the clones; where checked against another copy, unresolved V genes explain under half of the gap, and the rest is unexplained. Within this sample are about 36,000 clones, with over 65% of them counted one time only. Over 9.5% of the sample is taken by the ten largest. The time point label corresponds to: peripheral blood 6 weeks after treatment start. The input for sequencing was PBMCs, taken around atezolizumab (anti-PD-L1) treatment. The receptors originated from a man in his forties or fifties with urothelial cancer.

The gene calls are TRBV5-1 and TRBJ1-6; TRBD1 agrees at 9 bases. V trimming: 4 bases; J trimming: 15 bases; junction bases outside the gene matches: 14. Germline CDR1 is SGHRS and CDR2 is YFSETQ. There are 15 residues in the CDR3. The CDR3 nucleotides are TGCGCCAGCAGCGGCGCGGGACAGGGCCCAGGGAGCCTCCACTTT. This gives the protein CASSGAGQGPGSLHF.

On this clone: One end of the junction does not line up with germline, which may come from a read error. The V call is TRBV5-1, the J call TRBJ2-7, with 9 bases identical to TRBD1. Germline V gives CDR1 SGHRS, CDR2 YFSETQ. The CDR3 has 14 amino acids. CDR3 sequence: CASGQGLESSEQYF. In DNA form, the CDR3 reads TGCGCCAGCGGACAGGGGTTAGAGTCCTCCGAGCAGTACTTC.

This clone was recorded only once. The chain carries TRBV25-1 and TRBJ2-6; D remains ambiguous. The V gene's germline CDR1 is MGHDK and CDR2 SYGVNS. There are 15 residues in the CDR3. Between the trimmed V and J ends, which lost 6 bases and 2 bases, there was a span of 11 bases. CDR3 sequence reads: CASSHTVAGANVLTF. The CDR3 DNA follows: TGTGCCAGCAGCCATACAGTGGCTGGGGCCAACGTCCTGACTTTC.

This chain's CDR3 is CSVPPPGGKRTEAFF. The CDR3 nucleotides read TGCAGCGTTCCACCCCCGGGAGGCAAGCGCACTGAAGCTTTCTTT. The V gene is TRBV29-1, the J gene TRBJ1-1; D gene uncertain. Trimming pared 5 bases from V and 4 bases from J, leaving 20 bases between. Germline values: CDR1 SQVTM, CDR2 ANQGSEA. The CDR3 extends over 15 amino acids.

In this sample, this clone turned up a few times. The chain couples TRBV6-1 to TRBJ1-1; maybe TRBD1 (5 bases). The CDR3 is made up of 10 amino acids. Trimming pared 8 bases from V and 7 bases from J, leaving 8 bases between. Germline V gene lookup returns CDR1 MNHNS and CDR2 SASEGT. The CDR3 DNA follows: TGTGCCAGCGGGAGGGGTGAAGCTTTCTTT. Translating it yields CASGRGEAFF.

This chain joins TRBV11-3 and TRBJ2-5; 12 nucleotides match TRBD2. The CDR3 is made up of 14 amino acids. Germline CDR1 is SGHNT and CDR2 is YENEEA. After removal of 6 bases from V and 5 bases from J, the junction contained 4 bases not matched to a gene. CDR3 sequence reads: CASRGTSGFETQYF. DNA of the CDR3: TGTGCCAGCAGAGGGACTAGCGGGTTCGAGACCCAGTACTTC.

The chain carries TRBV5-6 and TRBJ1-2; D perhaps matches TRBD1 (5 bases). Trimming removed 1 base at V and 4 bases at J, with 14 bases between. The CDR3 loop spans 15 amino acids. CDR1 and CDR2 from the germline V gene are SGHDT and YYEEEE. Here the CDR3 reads CASSLNRLNPYGYTF. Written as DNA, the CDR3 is TGTGCCAGCAGCTTGAACAGGCTCAACCCCTATGGCTACACCTTC.

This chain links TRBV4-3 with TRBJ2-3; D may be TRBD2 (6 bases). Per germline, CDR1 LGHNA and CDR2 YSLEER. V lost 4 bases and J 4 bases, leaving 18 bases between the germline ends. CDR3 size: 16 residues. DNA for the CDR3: TGCGCCAGCAGCCCCAGGACCCTCGGGGGTGCAGATACGCAGTATTTT. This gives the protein CASSPRTLGGADTQYF.